This entry lists 27 T cell receptor beta chains sequenced from one sample in a study of metastatic and nonmetastatic thyroid tumors. MiXCR was used by TCRdb to re-call the PCR reads. This table holds roughly 83,000 clones, more than 13% found once. All patients reached thyroid surgery having received no treatment beforehand. The specimen was blood. The source of these receptors is a female donor with papillary thyroid cancer or a benign thyroid nodule (not recorded which). Some clones in this sample may be carry-over from other donors' samples.

Ten or more counts support this clone. The chain employs TRBV6-1 and TRBJ2-5, with D maybe TRBD1 (6 bases). CDR1 and CDR2 from the germline V gene are MNHNS and SASEGT. V was trimmed by 6 bases and J by 7 bases, leaving 15 bases between them. The CDR3 totals 13 residues. CDR3: CASSLGGHRTQYF. The CDR3 DNA reads TGTGCCAGCAGCCTTGGGGGACATCGGACCCAGTACTTC.

A note on this clone: A junction boundary mismatches the germline segment, possibly from a read error. The chain uses TRBV15 and TRBJ2-7; the D is unclear. Germline CDR1 is LNHNV and CDR2 is YYDKDF (reference sequence). This CDR3 spans 16 amino acids. The CDR3 here is CAISRDSGSESYEQYF. CDR3 bases: TGTGCCATCAGCAGAGATTCAGGCAGTGAGTCCTACGAGCAGTACTTC.

Remarks on this clone: A read error may explain this, as a much larger clone is one base away. This chain connects TRBV6-1 to TRBJ1-1; no clear D gene. This CDR3 has 13 amino acids. Germline V gene lookup returns CDR1 MNHNS and CDR2 SASEGT. The CDR3 region is CASYQKGATEALF. CDR3 DNA: TGTGCCAGCTACCAGAAGGGCGCCACTGAAGCTCTCTTT.

This clone showed up many times. The chain employs TRBV7-3 and TRBJ2-3, with no clear D. The V and J ends lost 6 bases and 0 bases respectively, with 7 bases between them. The CDR3 is 13 residues long. Germline CDR1 and CDR2: SGHTA and FQGTGA. The DNA for the CDR3 is TGTGCCAGCAGGAAAGCTAGCACAGATACGCAGTATTTT. This codes for CASRKASTDTQYF.

This clone was detected ten times or more. V is TRBV5-6 and J is TRBJ1-5; 8 bases agree with TRBD1. J was trimmed by 2 bases and V by 1 base; bases with no gene match: 11. In germline, CDR1 is SGHDT, CDR2 YYEEEE. This CDR3 has 18 residues. Written as DNA, the CDR3 is TGTGCCAGCAGCTTGACAGGGGGAGGGATCCTACGCAATCAGCCCCAGCATTTT. This gives the protein CASSLTGGGILRNQPQHF.

This clone was seen more than once but under ten times. This rearrangement joins TRBV28 to TRBJ1-2; 8 bases fit TRBD1. The CDR3 covers 16 residues. Germline V gene sequence: CDR1 MDHEN, CDR2 SYDVKM. The J segment lost 7 bases and the V segment lost 5 bases, leaving 15 bases of the junction unmatched. CDR3 nucleotide sequence: TGTGCCAGCAGTGCCCGGGACAGGCCCTCTGTGGTTGGCTACACCTTC. Translated, it gives CASSARDRPSVVGYTF.

This clone occurred a few times. This may come from a read error, since a much larger clone is one base off. The genes are TRBV20-1 and TRBJ2-3; TRBD2 aligns across 12 bases. V trimming: 3 bases; J trimming: 0 bases; junction bases outside the gene matches: 10. The CDR3 spans 18 residues. Germline V gives CDR1 DFQATT, CDR2 SNEGSKA (reference sequence). The CDR3 protein is CSARLAGGSRVSTDTQYF. For the CDR3, the DNA is TGCAGTGCTAGGCTAGCGGGGGGGTCCCGCGTAAGCACAGATACGCAGTATTTT.

The table lists this clone with a few counts. CDR3: CASRCTGRDNEQFF. CDR3 coding DNA: TGTGCCAGCAGGTGTACAGGACGAGACAATGAGCAGTTCTTC. This sequence joins TRBV6-1 and TRBJ2-1, with D tentatively TRBD1 (5 bases). The CDR3 spans 14 residues. Germline assignment: CDR1 MNHNS and CDR2 SASEGT. With 6 bases removed from V and 5 bases from J, the gap between germline ends came to 14 bases.

The chain employs TRBV5-6 and TRBJ2-4, with no clear D. Trimming removed 2 bases at V and 6 bases at J, with 15 bases between. CDR3 length: 15 amino acids. Germline CDR1 and CDR2: SGHDT and YYEEEE. CDR3 coding DNA: TGTGCCAGCAGCTTCGACGGGTGGGTGGGAAACATTCAGTACTTC. Its translation: CASSFDGWVGNIQYF.

The sample holds a few counts of this clone. The same CDR3 also results from other DNA sequences found in this sample. V usage is TRBV6-1 and J usage is TRBJ2-7; perhaps TRBD2 as D (6 bases). The CDR3 is 14 amino acids. Germline V gives CDR1 MNHNS, CDR2 SASEGT. Trimming cost V 7 bases and J 5 bases, with 18 bases left between them. The CDR3 is CASNPPGTSHEQYF. CDR3 nucleotide sequence: TGTGCCAGCAATCCACCCGGTACTAGCCACGAGCAGTACTTC.

This clone appeared many times. The V call is TRBV30, the J call TRBJ1-6; D unclear. Germline V gene data show CDR1 as GTSNPN and CDR2 as SVGIG (reference sequence). The CDR3 sequence is 17 residues long. Trimming pared 0 bases from V and 7 bases from J, leaving 19 bases between. The CDR3 DNA is TGTGCCTGGAGTGTACTGCCCCCGGGTCGAGGCAATTCACCCCTCCACTTT. Its translation is CAWSVLPPGRGNSPLHF.

In its sample, this clone was seen many times. The V gene is TRBV5-1, the J gene TRBJ2-5, with D maybe TRBD2 (5 bases). This CDR3 has 13 residues. Germline CDR1 reads SGHRS; CDR2 reads YFSETQ. V lost 1 base to trimming and J lost 3 bases, with 7 bases between them. The CDR3 protein is CASSLIGKETQYF. CDR3 bases: TGCGCCAGCAGCTTGATCGGGAAAGAGACCCAGTACTTC.

This clone was counted ten times or more. This chain joins TRBV13 and TRBJ1-3, with 9 bases that match TRBD1. Germline V lookup: CDR1 PRHDT, CDR2 FYEKMQ (reference sequence). The trim removed 7 bases at V and 2 bases at J, leaving 9 bases unmatched. The CDR3 totals 16 residues. CDR3 region: CASNPSGTGPGNTIYF. DNA for the CDR3: TGTGCCAGCAACCCGTCAGGGACAGGGCCTGGAAACACCATATATTTT.

This clone was picked up many times. As DNA, the CDR3 is TGTGCCAGCAGCCAACCAGTCCTAGCGGGGGGCCCCACCGGGGAGCTGTTTTTT. This sequence encodes CASSQPVLAGGPTGELFF. The chain is built from TRBV3-1 and TRBJ2-2, with 11 bases aligning to TRBD2. Germline CDR1 and CDR2: LGHDT and YNNKEL (reference sequence). With 2 bases clipped from V and 4 bases from J, the junction kept 9 bases outside the gene matches. The CDR3 is 18 residues long.

Worth noting for this clone: A much larger clonotype is one base distant, so this may be a read error. The V and J genes are TRBV28 and TRBJ2-4; weak D call: TRBD2 (7 bases). CDR1 and CDR2 (germline): MDHEN, SYDVKM. This CDR3 is 13 amino acids long. In nucleotides, the CDR3 is TGTGCCGGCAGCTTAGGGGGGGGCAACATTCATTACTTC. It codes for CAGSLGGGNIHYF.

This clone was detected ten times or more. The J gene is TRBJ2-3, the V gene TRBV4-2, with 11 nucleotides matching TRBD2. Trimming removed 4 bases from V and 2 bases from J; junction bases left unmatched: 8. Germline V gene sequence: CDR1 LGHNA, CDR2 YNFKEQ. This CDR3 has 17 amino acids. CDR3 region: CASSRYIAGGLTDTQYF. Written as DNA, the CDR3 is TGTGCCAGCAGCCGATACATAGCGGGGGGGCTCACAGATACGCAGTATTTT.

The table lists this clone with many counts. V usage is TRBV10-1 and J usage is TRBJ1-1; TRBD1 agrees at 8 bases. V shed 4 bases, J shed 6 bases, and the junction held 7 bases outside the gene matches. Germline lookup yields CDR1 WNHNN and CDR2 SYGVQD (reference sequence). This CDR3 is 14 amino acids long. DNA of the CDR3: TGCGCCAGCAGTGGAGACAGGGGAATTTCTGAAGCTTTCTTT. The encoded protein is CASSGDRGISEAFF.

This clone was found many times. The CDR3 bases are TGTGCCAGCAGCCCTCAAGGGGGGGTAAACACCGGGGAGCTGTTTTTT. Translated, it gives CASSPQGGVNTGELFF. The chain combines TRBV7-2 with TRBJ2-2, with D perhaps matching TRBD2 (7 bases). The CDR3 has 16 amino acids. Germline V gene data show CDR1 as SGHTA and CDR2 as FQGNSA. V was cut by 5 bases and J by 2 bases, with 15 bases left in between.

Details on this clone: This may arise from a read error, as a much more abundant clone is one base away. In this CDR3 the conserved last residue, phenylalanine or tryptophan, is missing, so a read error is likely. The chain is built from TRBV3-1 and TRBJ1-4; TRBD1 might be the D (6 bases). CDR3 length: 14 residues. Per the germline V gene, CDR1 is LGHDT and CDR2 is YNNKEL (reference sequence). V lost 6 bases to trimming and J lost 8 bases, with 16 bases between them. The CDR3 nucleotides are TGTGCCAGCAGTCTAGGGGGTACACGCGAAAAACTGTTTCTT. Translation gives CASSLGGTREKLFL.

In this sample, this clone turned up many times. The rearrangement uses TRBV4-1 and TRBJ2-7; the D is unclear. Germline V gene sequence: CDR1 MGHRA, CDR2 YSYEKL. V lost 2 bases and J lost 4, with 6 bases in between. The CDR3 is 12 residues long. In nucleotides, the CDR3 is TGCGCCAGCAGCCAACTAGGGTACGAGCAGTACTTC. It yields the protein CASSQLGYEQYF.

V usage is TRBV2 and J usage is TRBJ2-7, with unresolved D. In germline, CDR1 is SNHLY, CDR2 FYNNEI. The CDR3 covers 17 residues. Trimming cost V 2 bases and J 2 bases, with 19 bases left between them. CDR3 sequence reads: CASSESSHWVSTYEQYF. The CDR3 nucleotides read TGTGCCAGCAGTGAAAGTAGCCATTGGGTCTCTACCTACGAGCAGTACTTC. The full variable domain, with the rest looked up from reference TRBV2 and TRBJ2-7, is EPEVTQTPSHQVTQMGQEVILRCVPISNHLYFYWYRQILGQKVEFLVSFYNNEISEKSEIFDDQFSVERPDGSNFTLKIRSTKLEDSAMYFCASSESSHWVSTYEQYFGPGTRLTVT.

Turning to this clone: This could be a read error, since a much larger clone is one nucleotide away. V gene TRBV14 combines with J gene TRBJ2-7; a weak D match, TRBD1 (5 bases). Germline V gives CDR1 SGHDN, CDR2 FVKESK. The CDR3 consists of 14 residues. V was clipped by 4 bases and J by 1 base, with 11 bases between them. CDR3 in amino acids: CASSPTVKSYEQYF. In DNA, the CDR3 is TGTGCCAGCAGCCCGACAGTGAAATCCTACGAGCAGTACTTC. Full variable domain (missing parts from reference TRBV14 and TRBJ2-7): EAGVTQFPSHSVIEKGQTVTLRCDPISGHDNLYWYRRVMGKEIKFLLHFVKESKQDESGMPNNRFLAERTGGTYSTLKVQPAELEDSGVYFCASSPTVKSYEQYFGPGTRLTVT.

Concerning this clone itself: A much larger clone lies a single base off, so this may be a read error. Other DNA variants within this sample encode the same CDR3. The rearrangement links TRBV20-1 to TRBJ1-5; D unresolved. The CDR3 totals 15 residues. CDR1 is DFQATT, CDR2 SNEGSKA, per germline (reference sequence). CDR3 protein: CSARGRDSRNQPQHF. CDR3 nucleotides: TGCAGTGCTAGAGGTAGGGATTCGCGCAATCAGCCCCAGCACTTT.

This clone turned up a few times. This may come from a read error, since a much larger clone is one base off. Other nucleotide sequences from this sample produce the same CDR3. The J gene is TRBJ2-5, the V gene TRBV20-1, with 7 positions matching TRBD2. Germline values: CDR1 DFQATT, CDR2 SNEGSKA (reference sequence). The CDR3 contains 13 residues. The CDR3 bases are TGCAGTGCAGCGGGTACGGGGGGAGAGACACAGTACTTC. Its protein product is CSAAGTGGETQYF.

This clone was observed at least ten times. The V call is TRBV3-1, the J call TRBJ2-3; 9 bases are a match to TRBD1. J lost 1 base, V lost 4 bases, and 3 bases had no gene match. The CDR3 contains 15 residues. In germline, CDR1 is LGHDT, CDR2 YNNKEL (reference sequence). The CDR3 is CASSLRTGGTDTQYF. The CDR3 DNA reads TGTGCCAGCAGCCTCAGGACAGGGGGCACAGATACGCAGTATTTT.

This clone was observed at least ten times. The genes are TRBV5-1 and TRBJ2-3; the match to TRBD1 covers 9 bases. CDR1 SGHRS and CDR2 YFSETQ come from the germline V gene. The CDR3 contains 15 residues. The J segment lost 1 base and the V segment lost 0 bases, leaving 0 bases of the junction unmatched. CDR3: CASSLGDRGTDTQYF. Here the CDR3 DNA reads TGCGCCAGCAGCTTGGGGGACAGGGGCACAGATACGCAGTATTTT.

This clone was counted ten times or more. The chain joins TRBV7-9 to TRBJ1-2, with D perhaps TRBD1 (5 bases). V gave up 5 bases and J gave up 5 bases, with 18 bases separating them. CDR3 length equals 15 residues. Germline V CDR1 and CDR2: SEHNR, FQNEAQ (reference sequence). The CDR3 nucleotides are TGTGCCAGCAGCCTAAACAACAGACAGATGTATGGCTACACCTTC. Its translation is CASSLNNRQMYGYTF. The variable domain in full, completed from reference TRBV7-9 and TRBJ1-2, reads DTGVSQNPRHKITKRGQNVTFRCDPISEHNRLYWYRQTLGQGPEFLTYFQNEAQLEKSRLLSDRFSAERPKGSFSTLEIQRTEQGDSAMYLCASSLNNRQMYGYTFGSGTRLTVV.